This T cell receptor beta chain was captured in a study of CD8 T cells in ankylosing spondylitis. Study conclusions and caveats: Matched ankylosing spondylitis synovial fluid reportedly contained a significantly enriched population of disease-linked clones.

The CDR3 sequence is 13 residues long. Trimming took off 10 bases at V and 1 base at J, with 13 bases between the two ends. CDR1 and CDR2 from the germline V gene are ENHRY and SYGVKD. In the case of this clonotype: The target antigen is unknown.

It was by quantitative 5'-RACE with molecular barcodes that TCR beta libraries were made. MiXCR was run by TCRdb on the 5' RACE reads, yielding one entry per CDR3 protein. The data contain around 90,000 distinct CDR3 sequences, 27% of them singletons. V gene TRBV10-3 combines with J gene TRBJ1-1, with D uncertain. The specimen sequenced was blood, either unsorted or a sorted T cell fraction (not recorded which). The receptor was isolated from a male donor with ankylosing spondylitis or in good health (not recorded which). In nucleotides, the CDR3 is TGTGCCACCGATGATGCGACGAACACTGAAGCTTTCTTT. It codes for CATDDATNTEAFF.